This T cell receptor beta chain was captured by sequencing in a study of neurological immune-mediated disorders. Study-wide points: TCR-beta repertoires seemed private in all groups, with no expanded CDR3 amino acid sequences shared.

This clonotype was detected many times. Its antigen is not identified. One entry per CDR3 protein, called by TCRdb with MiXCR from the 5' RACE reads. The sample yields some 50,000 distinct CDR3 sequences, 1.9% seen once. The CDR3 consists of 13 residues. The germline gives CDR1 SGHRS, CDR2 YFSETQ. Unmatched junction bases numbered 3, after V lost 5 bases and J lost 1 base. The TCR was taken from a woman aged 40-49 years with multiple sclerosis. Specimen: PBMCs. The chain uses TRBV5-1 and TRBJ2-7; 7 bases line up with TRBD1. CDR3 loop: CASSRDRSYEQYF. For the CDR3, the DNA is TGCGCCAGCAGTCGGGACAGATCCTACGAGCAGTACTTC. Based on the CDR3 plus reference TRBV5-1 and TRBJ2-7, the full variable domain is KAGVTQTPRYLIKTRGQQVTLSCSPISGHRSVSWYQQTPGQGLQFLFEYFSETQRNKGNFPGRFSGRQFSNSRSEMNVSTLELGDSALYLCASSRDRSYEQYFGPGTRLTVT.